This T cell receptor (beta chain) originates from a study of T-cell memory formation after mild COVID-19. The study's findings and limits: A subset of responding clones appeared in pre-infection memory, suggesting cross-reactive memory joined.

This clonotype was counted between two and nine times. Antigen: not known. TCRdb reprocessed the 5' RACE reads with MiXCR, giving one entry per CDR3 protein. The sample carries some 270,000 distinct CDR3 sequences, just over 15% recorded once. Germline CDR1 LGHDT, CDR2 YNNKEL (reference sequence). V gave up 0 bases and J gave up 4 bases, with 9 bases separating them. CDR3 length: 14 residues. The clonotype originates from an adult woman who had mild COVID-19 (a few samples of this study predate the infection). Cell type and time point are not known. V and J are TRBV3-1 and TRBJ1-2; no clear D gene. Sequenced: PBMCs or a T cell subset sorted from them (not recorded which). CDR3: CASSQDNEGYGYTF. DNA for the CDR3: TGTGCCAGCAGCCAAGACAACGAGGGCTATGGCTACACCTTC.